This TCR beta chain was obtained from a study of CD8 T cells in Susac syndrome. Random hexamers were used to reverse transcribe the RNA input (0.5 to 1 ug). TCRdb itself ran the immunoSEQ multiplex PCR reads through MiXCR, one entry per CDR3 protein. In the table there are some 130,000 distinct CDR3 sequences, about 95% of which are singletons. Relapsing-remitting disease, either stable or active, was present in the multiple sclerosis controls, who were treatment-naive patients. This clonotype has only a few counts. Sequenced input: CD4+ T cells from PBMCs. The receptor was isolated from a human donor with multiple sclerosis.

In DNA form, the CDR3 reads TGTGCCAGCAGTGAAGGGCAGAGGGAGGCCCAGTACTTC. This encodes CASSEGQREAQYF. The chain joins TRBV6-1 to TRBJ2-5; D perhaps matches TRBD2 (6 bases). CDR3 length equals 13 residues. Looked up from germline, CDR1 is MNHNS and CDR2 is SASEGT. With 1 base removed from V and 9 bases from J, the gap between germline ends came to 12 bases.